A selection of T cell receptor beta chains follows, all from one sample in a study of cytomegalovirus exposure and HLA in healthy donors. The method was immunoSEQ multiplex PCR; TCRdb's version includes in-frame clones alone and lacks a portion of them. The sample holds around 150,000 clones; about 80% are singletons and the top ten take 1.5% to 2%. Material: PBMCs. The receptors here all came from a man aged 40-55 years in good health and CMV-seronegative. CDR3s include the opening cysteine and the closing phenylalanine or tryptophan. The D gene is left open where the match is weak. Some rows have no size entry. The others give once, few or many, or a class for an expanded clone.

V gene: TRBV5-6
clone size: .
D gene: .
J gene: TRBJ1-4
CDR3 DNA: TGTGCCAGCAGCTGGGGGGGTGGAACTAATGAAAAACTGTTTTTT
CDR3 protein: CASSWGGGTNEKLFF

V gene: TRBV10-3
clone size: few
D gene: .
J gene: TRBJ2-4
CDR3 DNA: TGTGCCATCAGTGAGAATCCGGGGGTGAGAGCCAAAAACATTCAGTACTTC
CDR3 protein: CAISENPGVRAKNIQYF

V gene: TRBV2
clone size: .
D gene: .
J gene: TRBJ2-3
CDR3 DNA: TGTGCCAGCGGGAGTATCCAGTATTTT
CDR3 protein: CASGSIQYF

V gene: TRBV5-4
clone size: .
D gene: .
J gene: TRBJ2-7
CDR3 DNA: TGTGCCAGCAGCTCGATAGGGAGACTCAAGACCTACGAGCAGTACTTC
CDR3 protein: CASSSIGRLKTYEQYF

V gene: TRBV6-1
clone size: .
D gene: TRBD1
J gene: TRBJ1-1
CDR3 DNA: TGTGCCAGCAGTGAAGGATATGGGACAGGGGAAGCTTTCTTT
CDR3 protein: CASSEGYGTGEAFF

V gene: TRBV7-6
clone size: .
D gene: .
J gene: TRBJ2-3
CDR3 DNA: TGTGCCAGCAGCTTAATGTCCTCTAGGACAGATACGCAGTATTTT
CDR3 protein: CASSLMSSRTDTQYF

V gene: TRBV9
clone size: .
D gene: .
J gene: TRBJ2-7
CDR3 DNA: TGTGCCAGCAGCGTAGGGTATTCCTACGAGCAGTACTTC
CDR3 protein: CASSVGYSYEQYF

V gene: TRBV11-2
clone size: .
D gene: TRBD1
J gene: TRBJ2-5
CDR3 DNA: TGTGCCAGCAGCGCGCAGACAGGGGACCAAGAGACCCAGTACTTC
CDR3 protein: CASSAQTGDQETQYF

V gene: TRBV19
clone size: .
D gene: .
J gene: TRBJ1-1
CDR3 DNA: TGTGCCAGTAAGATTGGGGGGTACATTCGGTCCGGGAACACTGAAGCTTTCTTT
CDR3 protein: CASKIGGYIRSGNTEAFF

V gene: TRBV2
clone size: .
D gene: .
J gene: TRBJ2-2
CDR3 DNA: TGTGCCAGCTCCGGACTTTCGAACACCGGGGAGCTGTTTTTT
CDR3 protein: CASSGLSNTGELFF

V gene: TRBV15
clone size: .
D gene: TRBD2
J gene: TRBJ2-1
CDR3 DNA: TGTGCCACCAGCAGAGATCGGGAGGGGGTTTTTGGATTCTTC
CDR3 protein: CATSRDREGVFGFF

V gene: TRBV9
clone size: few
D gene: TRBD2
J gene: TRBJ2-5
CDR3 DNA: TGTGCCAGCAGCAAACCGGGACTAGCGTCAAGAGAGACCCAGTACTTC
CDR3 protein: CASSKPGLASRETQYF

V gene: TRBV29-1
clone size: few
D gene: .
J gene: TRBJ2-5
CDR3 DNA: TGCAGCGTTGTAGTAGCCAGGGAAGAGACCCAGTACTTC
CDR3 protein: CSVVVAREETQYF